This T cell receptor beta chain was profiled in a study of blood T cells in healthy people across ages. About the study: Template switching recovered approximately one barcoded beta molecule for every two T cells. Study observations and caveats: Per million T cells, the diversity of TCR beta decreased roughly linearly as age advanced.

PCR was performed a second time for roughly 7 to 12 cycles using a sample-barcoded 5' primer and a J-beta primer mix. TCRdb itself ran the 5' RACE reads through MiXCR, one entry per CDR3 protein. This table holds about 1.4 million distinct CDR3 sequences, approximately 60% found once. Isolation recovered at least 6.5 million PBMCs from every sample. The CDR3 runs to 15 residues. Germline loops: CDR1 SGDLS, CDR2 YYNGEE. Trimming stripped 4 bases from V and 6 bases from J, with 18 bases between. This clonotype was observed a single time. The antigen is undetermined. This chain uses TRBV9 with TRBJ2-3; the D gene could be TRBD1 or TRBD2 (7 bases each). The sequenced sample was blood. This clonotype was obtained from a young man in good health. CDR3 DNA sequence: TGTGCCAGCAGCCCCCTAGGGCAGGGGGGGGATACGCAGTATTTT. Amino acids: CASSPLGQGGDTQYF. The whole variable domain, filled in from reference TRBV9 and TRBJ2-3, reads DSGVTQTPKHLITATGQRVTLRCSPRSGDLSVYWYQQSLDQGLQFLIQYYNGEERAKGNILERFSAQQFPDLHSELNLSSLELGDSALYFCASSPLGQGGDTQYFGPGTRLTVL.